The clone carrying this T cell receptor beta chain was recorded at least ten times. Its target is unknown. The data derive from a study of T-cell reconstitution after alpha-beta-depleted transplantation in children. The CDR3 has 17 residues. From germline, CDR1 is SGHVS and CDR2 FQNEAQ. The germline V and J ends were trimmed by 5 bases and 2 bases, with 21 bases remaining between them. General study results and limits: The main origin of T-cell counts and diversity one year after transplant was newly produced T cells. Several hundred expanded graft clones reportedly supplied alpha-beta T cells about two months after transplant.

Preparation of the TCRbeta library involved a method that used unique molecular identifiers. TCRdb analysed the PCR reads with MiXCR anew, one entry per CDR3 protein. The sample carries around 960,000 distinct CDR3 sequences, about 26% recorded once. The receptor was derived from a boy in the first two years of life who had a stem cell transplant for SCID, so the T cells may come from the graft donor. The sequencing used PBMCs, mostly from graft donor cells, collected 360 days after TCRalphabeta/CD19-depleted stem cell transplant. This chain links TRBV7-8 with TRBJ2-5, with D perhaps TRBD1 (8 bases). CDR3 protein: CASSLYRTGRVQETQYF. The DNA of the CDR3 is TGTGCCAGCAGCCTCTACCGGACAGGGAGGGTTCAAGAGACCCAGTACTTC.